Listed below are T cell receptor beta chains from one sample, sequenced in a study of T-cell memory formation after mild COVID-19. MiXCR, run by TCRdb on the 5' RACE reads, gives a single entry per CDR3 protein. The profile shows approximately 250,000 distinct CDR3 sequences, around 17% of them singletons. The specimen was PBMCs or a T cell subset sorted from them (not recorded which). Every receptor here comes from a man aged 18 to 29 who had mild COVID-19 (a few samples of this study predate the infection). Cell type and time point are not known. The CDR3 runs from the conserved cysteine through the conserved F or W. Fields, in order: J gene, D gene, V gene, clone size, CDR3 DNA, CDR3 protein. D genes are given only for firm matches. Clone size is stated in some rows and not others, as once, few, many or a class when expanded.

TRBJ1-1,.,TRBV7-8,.,TGTGCCAGCAGCTTACAATCCCAGGGGAACACTGAAGCTTTCTTT,CASSLQSQGNTEAFF
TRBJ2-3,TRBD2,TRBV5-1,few,TGCGCCAGCAGCTTAGGGACTAGCGGGGGGCCGACTAGCACAGATACGCAGTATTTT,CASSLGTSGGPTSTDTQYF
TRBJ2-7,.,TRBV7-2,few,TGTGCCAGCAGCACCGGGGTTCTACGGGAGCAGTACTTC,CASSTGVLREQYF
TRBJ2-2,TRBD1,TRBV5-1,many,TGCGCCAGCAGCTTGACAGGGGGCATCACCGGGGAGCTGTTTTTT,CASSLTGGITGELFF
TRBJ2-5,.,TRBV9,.,TGTGCCAGCAGCGTAGAAATTGCTGGAGTGGCCAATCTGGAGACCCAGTACTTC,CASSVEIAGVANLETQYF
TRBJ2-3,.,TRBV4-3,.,TGCGCCAGCAGCCAAGGGGGAGGGGGCGACGGTACGCAGTATTTT,CASSQGGGGDGTQYF
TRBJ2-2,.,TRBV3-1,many,TGTGCCAGCAGCCCGGGGGCGAACACCGGGGAGCTGTTTTTT,CASSPGANTGELFF
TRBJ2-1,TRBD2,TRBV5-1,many,TGCGCCAGCAGCTTGGACGGTCTAGCGGGGGACTACAATGAGCAGTTCTTC,CASSLDGLAGDYNEQFF
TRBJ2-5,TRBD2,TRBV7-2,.,TGTGCCAGCAGACGTTCTAGCGGGTGGAGGGAAGAGACCCAGTACTTC,CASRRSSGWREETQYF
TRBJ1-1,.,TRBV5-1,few,TGCGCCAGCAGCTTGGAAGGGGGGAACACTGAAGCTTTCTTT,CASSLEGGNTEAFF
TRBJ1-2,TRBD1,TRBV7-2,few,TGTGCCAGCAGCCGCGGGACAGGGAAGGGCTATGGCTACACCTTC,CASSRGTGKGYGYTF
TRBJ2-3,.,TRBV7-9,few,TGTGCCAGCAGCTTAAACAAGATGACAGATACGCAGTATTTT,CASSLNKMTDTQYF
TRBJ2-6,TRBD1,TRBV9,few,TGTGCCAGCAGCGTAGGGGACAGGGGTTTCGTTGGGGCCAACGTCCTGACTTTC,CASSVGDRGFVGANVLTF
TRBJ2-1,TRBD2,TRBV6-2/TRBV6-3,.,TGTGCCAGCAGACCCGGGACTAGCGGGGGGGAAAATGAGCAGTTCTTC,CASRPGTSGGENEQFF
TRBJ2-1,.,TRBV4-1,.,TGCGCCAGCAGCCAAGTAGGGTTATCAAGCAATGAGCAGTTCTTC,CASSQVGLSSNEQFF
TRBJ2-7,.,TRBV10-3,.,TGTGCCATCAGTGAGGGACCGGGCTACGAGCAGTACTTC,CAISEGPGYEQYF
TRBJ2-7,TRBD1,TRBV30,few,TGTGCCTGGAGTGCCGGACAGGGTACCTACGAGCAGTACTTC,CAWSAGQGTYEQYF
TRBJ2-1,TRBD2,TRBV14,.,TGTGCCAGCAGCCATTTTCGAGCGGGGGGGCCCTTTGAGCAGTTCTTC,CASSHFRAGGPFEQFF
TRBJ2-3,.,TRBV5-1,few,TGCGCCAGCAGCTTGTTCCAGGCCTCAGATACGCAGTATTTT,CASSLFQASDTQYF
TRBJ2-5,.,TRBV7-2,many,TGTGCCAGCAGCTTAGCGGGGGCCCAAGAGACCCAGTACTTC,CASSLAGAQETQYF
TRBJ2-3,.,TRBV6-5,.,TGTGCCAGCAGTTACTCGGTGGCAGTCACAGATACGCAGTATTTT,CASSYSVAVTDTQYF
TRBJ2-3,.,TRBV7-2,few,TGTGCCAGCAGCGTAGGGATCTTTTCGGATACGCAGTATTTT,CASSVGIFSDTQYF
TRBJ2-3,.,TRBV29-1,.,TGCAGCGTTTCAGGGTCTACCGATACGCAGTATTTT,CSVSGSTDTQYF
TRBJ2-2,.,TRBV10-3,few,TGTGCCATCAGTGAGCCCGGGACCGGGAACACCGGGGAGCTGTTTTTT,CAISEPGTGNTGELFF
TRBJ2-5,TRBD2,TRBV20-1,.,TGCAGTGCTAGGATTCAGCGGGGGGGCCGGGAGACCCAGTACTTC,CSARIQRGGRETQYF
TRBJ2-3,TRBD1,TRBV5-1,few,TGCGCCAGCAGCCATAAACAGGGGCCTTCAGAAGATACGCAGTATTTT,CASSHKQGPSEDTQYF
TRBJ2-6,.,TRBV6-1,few,TGTGCCAGCAGCGCCGCGAGCCCCGGGACACACTATTCCAACGTCCTGACTTTC,CASSAASPGTHYSNVLTF
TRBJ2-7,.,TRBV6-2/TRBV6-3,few,TGTGCCAGCAGTTTGGACAGATTCTACGAGCAGTACTTC,CASSLDRFYEQYF
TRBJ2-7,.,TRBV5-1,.,TGCGCCAGCAGCTTGGAACCGGGTCCCTACGAGCAGTACTTC,CASSLEPGPYEQYF
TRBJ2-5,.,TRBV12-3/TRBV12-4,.,TGTGCCAGCAGTGAGGGGGGGCTTGGGGAGACCCAGTACTTC,CASSEGGLGETQYF
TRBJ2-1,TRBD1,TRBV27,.,TGTGCCAGCAGTCTCGGAAGGGGGCCCTACAATGAGCAGTTCTTC,CASSLGRGPYNEQFF
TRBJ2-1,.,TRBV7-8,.,TGTGCCAGCAGCTTGGGGCCTCGGGGGAGCTCCTACAATGAGCAGTTCTTC,CASSLGPRGSSYNEQFF
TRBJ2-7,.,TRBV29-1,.,TGCAGCGCAATGGGACGTGCCCTGAACGAGCAGTACTTC,CSAMGRALNEQYF
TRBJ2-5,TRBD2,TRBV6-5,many,TGTGCCAGCAGTTACTCGTGGGGGGGCCAAGAGACCCAGTACTTC,CASSYSWGGQETQYF
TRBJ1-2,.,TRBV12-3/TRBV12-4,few,TGTGCCAGCAGTTTCGAGGCAGGGGATGGCTACACCTTC,CASSFEAGDGYTF
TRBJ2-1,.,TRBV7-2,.,TGTGCCAGCAGCTCCAGTTTTAGGGGGGAATCCTACAATGAGCAGTTCTTC,CASSSSFRGESYNEQFF
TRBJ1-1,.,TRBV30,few,TGTGCCTGGAGTCCCGGGGTGGCTGAAGCTTTCTTT,CAWSPGVAEAFF
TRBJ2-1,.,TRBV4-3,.,TGCGCCAGCAGCCAAGATCGGTTCAGCTCCTACAATGAGCAGTTCTTC,CASSQDRFSSYNEQFF
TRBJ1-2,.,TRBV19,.,TGTGCCAGTAGTCTCTCGGCAGGGCGCTGGATTTTCTATGGCTACACCTTC,CASSLSAGRWIFYGYTF
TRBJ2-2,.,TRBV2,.,TGTGCCAGCCGCGCAAGCACTCAGAACACCGGGGAGCTGTTTTTT,CASRASTQNTGELFF
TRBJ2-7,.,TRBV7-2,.,TGTGCCAGCAGCGCACGGACAGCCTACGAGCAGTACTTC,CASSARTAYEQYF
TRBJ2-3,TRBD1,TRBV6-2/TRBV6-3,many,TGTGCCAGCAGCCCCCGGGACAGGGCGGCAGATACGCAGTATTTT,CASSPRDRAADTQYF
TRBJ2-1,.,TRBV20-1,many,TGCAGTGCTCGAAGCTACAATGAGCAGTTCTTC,CSARSYNEQFF
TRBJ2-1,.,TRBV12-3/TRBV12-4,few,TGTGCCAGCAGTTTCTCTAGCTCCCCTTACAATGAGCAGTTCTTC,CASSFSSSPYNEQFF
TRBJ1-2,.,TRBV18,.,TGTGCCAGCTCACCCGCCTCGGACACCTCATATGGCTACACCTTC,CASSPASDTSYGYTF
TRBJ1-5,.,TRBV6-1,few,TGTGCCAGCAGATCGGGCTCACCTAATCAGCCCCAGCATTTT,CASRSGSPNQPQHF